A single sample gave rise to the 6 T cell receptor beta chains below, sequenced in a study of blood T cell repertoires in COVID-19. The data were produced by immunoSEQ multiplex PCR, yet TCRdb's version contains in-frame clones alone and is incomplete. The repertoire holds approximately 210,000 clones, around four fifths seen once, with approximately 8% in the top ten. The sequenced sample consisted of peripheral blood. Every receptor here comes from a woman aged 50 to 60 with active or convalescent COVID-19.

V usage is TRBV19 and J usage is TRBJ1-3, with D unclear. Trimming removed 6 bases from V and 2 bases from J, with 11 bases in between. The CDR3 runs to 14 residues. Germline loops: CDR1 LNHDA, CDR2 SQIVND (reference sequence). CDR3 residues: CASSTSGAGNTIYF. CDR3 nucleotide sequence: TGTGCCAGTAGCACGAGCGGGGCTGGAAACACCATATATTTT.

This chain connects TRBV27 to TRBJ1-5; TRBD1 aligns across 11 bases. The CDR3 runs to 16 residues. CDR1 MNHEY and CDR2 SMNVEV come from the germline V gene (reference sequence). V dropped 6 bases and J dropped 7; count of bases not matched to a gene: 11. CDR3 loop: CASRWTGGSSEQPQHF. The CDR3 DNA reads as TGTGCCAGCAGATGGACAGGGGGCTCGTCAGAGCAGCCCCAGCATTTT.

The CDR3 is CASSLDLGGRGGYTF. The CDR3 region has the DNA TGTGCCAGCAGTTTAGACTTGGGGGGGCGCGGGGGCTACACCTTC. The gene calls are TRBV27 and TRBJ1-2, with TRBD1 as a possible D gene (6 bases). Per the germline V gene, CDR1 is MNHEY and CDR2 is SMNVEV (reference sequence). The CDR3 has 15 residues. With 2 bases removed from V and 8 bases from J, the gap between germline ends came to 18 bases.

The rearrangement uses TRBV25-1 and TRBJ1-1; 8 bases are a match to TRBD1. Looked up from germline, CDR1 is MGHDK and CDR2 is SYGVNS. This CDR3 is built from 15 residues. V was clipped by 4 bases and J by 4 bases; unmatched bases: 8. CDR3 residues: CASSAADRGITEAFF. The DNA of the CDR3 is TGTGCCAGCAGTGCCGCAGACAGGGGAATCACTGAAGCTTTCTTT. Supplemented by reference TRBV25-1 and TRBJ1-1, the full variable domain reads EADIYQTPRYLVIGTGKKITLECSQTMGHDKMYWYQQDPGMELHLIHYSYGVNSTEKGDLSSESTVSRIRTEHFPLTLESARPSHTSQYLCASSAADRGITEAFFGQGTRLTVV.

This clone was seen only a few times. The chain has TRBV6-6 and TRBJ1-1, with 9 bases identical to TRBD1. V trimming: 7 bases; J trimming: 1 base; junction bases outside the gene matches: 4. The CDR3 is made up of 14 amino acids. Looked up from germline, CDR1 is MNHNY and CDR2 is SVGAGI (reference sequence). DNA of the CDR3: TGTGCCAGCACCTCGGACAGGGGGAACACTGAAGCTTTCTTT. It specifies CASTSDRGNTEAFF.

The chain is built from TRBV5-6 and TRBJ2-1, with D possibly matching TRBD2 (5 bases). V dropped 4 bases and J dropped 7 bases, with 15 bases sitting between them. Germline V gene data show CDR1 as SGHDT and CDR2 as YYEEEE. This CDR3 region has 14 residues. CDR3: CASSADHSENEQFF. CDR3 coding DNA: TGTGCCAGCAGCGCGGACCATAGCGAGAATGAGCAGTTCTTC.